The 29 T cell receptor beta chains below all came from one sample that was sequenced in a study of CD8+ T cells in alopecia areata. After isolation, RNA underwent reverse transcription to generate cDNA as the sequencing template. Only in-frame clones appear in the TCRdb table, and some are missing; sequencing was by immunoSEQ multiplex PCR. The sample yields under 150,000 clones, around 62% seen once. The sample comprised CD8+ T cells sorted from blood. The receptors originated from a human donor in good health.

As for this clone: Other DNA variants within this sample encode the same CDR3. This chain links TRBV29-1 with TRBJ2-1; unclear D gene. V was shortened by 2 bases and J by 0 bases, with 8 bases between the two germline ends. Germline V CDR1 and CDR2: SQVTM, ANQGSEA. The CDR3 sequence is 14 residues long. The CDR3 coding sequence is TGCAGCGTTGAAACTGGGAACTCCTACAATGAGCAGTTCTTC. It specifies CSVETGNSYNEQFF.

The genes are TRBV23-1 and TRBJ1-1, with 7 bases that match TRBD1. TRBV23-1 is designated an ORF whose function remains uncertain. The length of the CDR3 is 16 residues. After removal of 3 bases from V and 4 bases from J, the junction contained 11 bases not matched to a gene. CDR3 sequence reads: CASSQSTGEEGTEAFF. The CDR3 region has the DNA TGCGCCAGCAGTCAGTCTACAGGGGAAGAGGGCACTGAAGCTTTCTTT.

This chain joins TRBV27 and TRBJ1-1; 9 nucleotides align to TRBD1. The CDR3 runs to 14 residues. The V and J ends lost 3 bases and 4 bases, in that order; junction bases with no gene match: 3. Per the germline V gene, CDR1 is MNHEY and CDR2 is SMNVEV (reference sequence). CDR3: CASSLGQGITEAFF. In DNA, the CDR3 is TGTGCCAGCAGTTTGGGACAGGGCATCACTGAAGCTTTCTTT.

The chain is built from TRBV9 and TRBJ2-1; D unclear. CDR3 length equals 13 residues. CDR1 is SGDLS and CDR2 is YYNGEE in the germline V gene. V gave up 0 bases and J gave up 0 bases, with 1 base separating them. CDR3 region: CASSVGSYNEQFF. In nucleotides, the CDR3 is TGTGCCAGCAGCGTAGGCTCCTACAATGAGCAGTTCTTC.

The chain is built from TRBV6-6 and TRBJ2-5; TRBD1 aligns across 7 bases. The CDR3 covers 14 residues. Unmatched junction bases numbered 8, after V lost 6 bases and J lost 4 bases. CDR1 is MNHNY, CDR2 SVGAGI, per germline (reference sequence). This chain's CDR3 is CASSETGRGETQYF. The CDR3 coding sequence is TGTGCCAGCAGCGAGACAGGGAGAGGAGAGACCCAGTACTTC.

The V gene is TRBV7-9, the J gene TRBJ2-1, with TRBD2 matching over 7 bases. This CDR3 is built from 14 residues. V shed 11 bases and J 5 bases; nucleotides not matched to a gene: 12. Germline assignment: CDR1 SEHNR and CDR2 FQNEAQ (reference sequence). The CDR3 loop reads CAGQRGGLDNEQFF. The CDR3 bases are TGTGCCGGCCAACGCGGGGGACTTGACAATGAGCAGTTCTTC.

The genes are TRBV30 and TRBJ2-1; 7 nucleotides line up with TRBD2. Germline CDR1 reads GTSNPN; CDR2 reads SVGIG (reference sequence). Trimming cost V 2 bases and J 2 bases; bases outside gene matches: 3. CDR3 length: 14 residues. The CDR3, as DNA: TGTGCCTGGAGTCAGCTAGCGGCCTACAATGAGCAGTTCTTC. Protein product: CAWSQLAAYNEQFF. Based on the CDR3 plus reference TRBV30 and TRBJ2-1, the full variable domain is SQTIHQWPATLVQPVGSPLSLECTVEGTSNPNLYWYRQAAGRGLQLLFYSVGIGQISSEVPQNLSASRPQDRQFILSSKKLLLSDSGFYLCAWSQLAAYNEQFFGPGTRLTVL.

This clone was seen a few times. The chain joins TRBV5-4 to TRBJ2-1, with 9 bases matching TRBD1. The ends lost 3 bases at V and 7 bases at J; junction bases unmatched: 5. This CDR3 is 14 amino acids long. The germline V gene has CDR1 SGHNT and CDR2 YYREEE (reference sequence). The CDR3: CASSWGTGQNEQFF. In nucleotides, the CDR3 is TGTGCCAGCAGCTGGGGGACAGGGCAGAATGAGCAGTTCTTC.

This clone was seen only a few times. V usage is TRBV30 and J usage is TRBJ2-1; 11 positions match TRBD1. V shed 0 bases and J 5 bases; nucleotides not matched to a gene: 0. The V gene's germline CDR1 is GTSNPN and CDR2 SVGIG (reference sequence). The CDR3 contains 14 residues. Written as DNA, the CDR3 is TGTGCCTGGAGTGTGGGACAGGGGGACAATGAGCAGTTCTTC. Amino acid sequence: CAWSVGQGDNEQFF.

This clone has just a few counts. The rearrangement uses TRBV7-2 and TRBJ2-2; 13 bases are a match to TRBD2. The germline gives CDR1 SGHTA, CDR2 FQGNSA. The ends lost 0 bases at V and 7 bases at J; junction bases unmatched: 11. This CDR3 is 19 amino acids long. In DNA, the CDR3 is TGTGCCAGCAGCTTAGCACTAGCGGGAGGGCCATTGGGTCGCGGGGAGCTGTTTTTT. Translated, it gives CASSLALAGGPLGRGELFF.

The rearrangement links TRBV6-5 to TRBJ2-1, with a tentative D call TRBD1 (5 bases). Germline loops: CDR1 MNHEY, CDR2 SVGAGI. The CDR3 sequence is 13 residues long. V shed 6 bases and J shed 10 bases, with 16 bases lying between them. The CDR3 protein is CASRLQTAGEQFF. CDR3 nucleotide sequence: TGTGCCAGCAGGTTGCAGACGGCAGGGGAGCAGTTCTTC.

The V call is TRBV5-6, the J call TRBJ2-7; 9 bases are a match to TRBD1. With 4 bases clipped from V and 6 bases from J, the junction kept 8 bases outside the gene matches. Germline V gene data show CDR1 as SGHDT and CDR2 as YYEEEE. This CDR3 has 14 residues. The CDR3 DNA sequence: TGTGCCAGCAGCAACGGACAGGGGAAGGGCGAGCAGTACTTC. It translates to CASSNGQGKGEQYF. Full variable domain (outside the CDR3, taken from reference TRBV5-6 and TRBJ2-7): DAGVTQSPTHLIKTRGQQVTLRCSPKSGHDTVSWYQQALGQGPQFIFQYYEEEERQRGNFPDRFSGHQFPNYSSELNVNALLLGDSALYLCASSNGQGKGEQYFGPGTRLTVT.

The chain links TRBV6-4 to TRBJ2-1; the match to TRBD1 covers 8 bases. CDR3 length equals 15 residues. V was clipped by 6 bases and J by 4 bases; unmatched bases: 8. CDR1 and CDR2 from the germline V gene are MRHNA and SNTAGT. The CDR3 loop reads CASSIQGAGYNEQFF. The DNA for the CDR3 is TGTGCCAGCAGCATTCAGGGGGCGGGTTACAATGAGCAGTTCTTC.

DNA for the CDR3: TGTGCCAGCAGCTTTCTCAACGGGATCACGCTCAATGAGCAGTTCTTC. It codes for CASSFLNGITLNEQFF. V and J are TRBV4-2 and TRBJ2-1; weak D call: TRBD2 (5 bases). There are 16 residues in the CDR3. V was shortened by 5 bases and J by 6 bases, with 20 bases between the two germline ends. Germline CDR1 is LGHNA and CDR2 is YNFKEQ.

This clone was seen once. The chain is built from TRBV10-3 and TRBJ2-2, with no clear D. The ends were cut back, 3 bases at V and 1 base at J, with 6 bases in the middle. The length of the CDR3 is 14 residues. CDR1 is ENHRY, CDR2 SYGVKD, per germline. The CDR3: CAISDPGNTGELFF. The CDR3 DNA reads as TGTGCCATCAGTGATCCCGGGAACACCGGGGAGCTGTTTTTT.

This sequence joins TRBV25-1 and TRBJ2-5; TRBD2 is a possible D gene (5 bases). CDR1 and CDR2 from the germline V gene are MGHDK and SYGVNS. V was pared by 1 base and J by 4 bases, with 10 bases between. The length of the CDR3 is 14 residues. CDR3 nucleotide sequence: TGTGCCAGCAGTGAATTTACAGAGGGAGAGACCCAGTACTTC. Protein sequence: CASSEFTEGETQYF.

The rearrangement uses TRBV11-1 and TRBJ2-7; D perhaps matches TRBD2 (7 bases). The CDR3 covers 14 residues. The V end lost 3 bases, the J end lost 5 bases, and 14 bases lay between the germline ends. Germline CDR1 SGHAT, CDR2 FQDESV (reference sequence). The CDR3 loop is CASSFGGPKNEQYF. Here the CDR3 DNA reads TGTGCCAGCAGCTTCGGGGGGCCAAAGAACGAGCAGTACTTC. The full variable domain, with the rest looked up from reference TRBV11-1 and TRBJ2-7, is EAEVAQSPRYKITEKSQAVAFWCDPISGHATLYWYRQILGQGPELLVQFQDESVVDDSQLPKDRFSAERLKGVDSTLKIQPAELGDSAMYLCASSFGGPKNEQYFGPGTRLTVT.

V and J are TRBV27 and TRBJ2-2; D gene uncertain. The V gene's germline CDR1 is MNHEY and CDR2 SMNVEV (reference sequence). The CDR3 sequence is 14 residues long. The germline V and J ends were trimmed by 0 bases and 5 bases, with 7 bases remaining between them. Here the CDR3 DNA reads TGTGCCAGCAGTTTATCGACCTCAACCGGGGAGCTGTTTTTT. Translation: CASSLSTSTGELFF.

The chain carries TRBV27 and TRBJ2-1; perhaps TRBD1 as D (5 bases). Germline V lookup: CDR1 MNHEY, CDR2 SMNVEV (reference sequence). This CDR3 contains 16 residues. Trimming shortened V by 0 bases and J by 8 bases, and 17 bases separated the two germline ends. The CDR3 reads CASSLSGRGLGHEQFF. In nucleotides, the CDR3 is TGTGCCAGCAGTTTATCCGGTAGGGGCTTGGGCCATGAGCAGTTCTTC.

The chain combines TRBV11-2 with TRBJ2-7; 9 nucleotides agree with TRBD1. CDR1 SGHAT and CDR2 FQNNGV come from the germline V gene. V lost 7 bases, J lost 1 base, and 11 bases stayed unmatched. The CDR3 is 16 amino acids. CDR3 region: CASTSSGTGPSYEQYF. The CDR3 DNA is TGTGCCAGCACCTCATCCGGGACAGGGCCATCCTACGAGCAGTACTTC.

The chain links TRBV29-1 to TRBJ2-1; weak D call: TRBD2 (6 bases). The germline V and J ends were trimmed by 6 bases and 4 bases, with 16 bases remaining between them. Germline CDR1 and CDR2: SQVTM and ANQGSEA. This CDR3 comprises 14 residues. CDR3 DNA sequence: TGCAGCGTCCACGGGGGAGCTTTATACAATGAGCAGTTCTTC. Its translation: CSVHGGALYNEQFF.

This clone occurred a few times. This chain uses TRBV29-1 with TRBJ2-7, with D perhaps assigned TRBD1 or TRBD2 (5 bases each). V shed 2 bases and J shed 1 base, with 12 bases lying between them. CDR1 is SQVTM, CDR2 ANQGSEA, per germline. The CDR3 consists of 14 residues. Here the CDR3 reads CSVENRGFSYEQYF. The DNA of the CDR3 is TGCAGCGTTGAAAACCGGGGCTTTTCCTACGAGCAGTACTTC.

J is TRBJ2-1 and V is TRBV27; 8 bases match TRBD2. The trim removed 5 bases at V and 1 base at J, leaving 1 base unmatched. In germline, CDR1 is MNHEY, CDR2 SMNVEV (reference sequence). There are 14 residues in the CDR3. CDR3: CASSLAGSYNEQFF. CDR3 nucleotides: TGTGCCAGCAGTCTAGCGGGTTCCTACAATGAGCAGTTCTTC.

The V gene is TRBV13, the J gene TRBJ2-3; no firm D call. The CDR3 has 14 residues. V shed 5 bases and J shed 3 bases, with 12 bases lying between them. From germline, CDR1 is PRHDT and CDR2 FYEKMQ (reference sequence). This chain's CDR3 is CASSLHKLTDTQYF. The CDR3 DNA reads TGTGCCAGCAGCCTCCACAAGCTGACAGATACGCAGTATTTT.

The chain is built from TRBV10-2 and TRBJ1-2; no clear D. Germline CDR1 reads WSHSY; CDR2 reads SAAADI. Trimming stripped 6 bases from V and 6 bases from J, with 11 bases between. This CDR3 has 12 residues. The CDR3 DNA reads TGCGCCAGCAGAAAGACATTCCATGGCTACACCTTC. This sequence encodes CASRKTFHGYTF.

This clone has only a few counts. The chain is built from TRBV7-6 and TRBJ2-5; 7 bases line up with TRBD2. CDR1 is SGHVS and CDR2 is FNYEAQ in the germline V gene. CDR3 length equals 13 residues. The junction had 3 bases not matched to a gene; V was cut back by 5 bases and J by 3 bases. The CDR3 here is CASSPGTKETQYF. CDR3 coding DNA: TGTGCCAGCAGCCCCGGGACTAAAGAGACCCAGTACTTC.

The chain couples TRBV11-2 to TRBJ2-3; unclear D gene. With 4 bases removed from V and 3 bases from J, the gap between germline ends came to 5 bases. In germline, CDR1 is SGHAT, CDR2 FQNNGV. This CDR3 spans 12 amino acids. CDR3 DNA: TGTGCCAGCAGCTCAGCGACAGATACGCAGTATTTT. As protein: CASSSATDTQYF.

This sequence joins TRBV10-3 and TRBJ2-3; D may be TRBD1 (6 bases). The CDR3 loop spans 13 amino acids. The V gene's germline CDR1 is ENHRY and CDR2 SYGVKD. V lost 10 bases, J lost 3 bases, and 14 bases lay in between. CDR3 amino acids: CATSRGPTDTQYF. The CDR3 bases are TGTGCCACCAGCAGGGGCCCGACAGATACGCAGTATTTT.

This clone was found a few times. The DNA of the CDR3 is TGTGCCGCGACAGGGGGAGGCACTGAAGCTTTCTTT. This sequence encodes CAATGGGTEAFF. This chain uses TRBV30 with TRBJ1-1; TRBD1 matches 9 bases. Per the germline V gene, CDR1 is GTSNPN and CDR2 is SVGIG (reference sequence). CDR3 length: 12 residues. V trimming: 8 bases; J trimming: 4 bases; junction bases outside the gene matches: 5.